These 21 T cell receptor beta chains share one sample of origin, sequenced in a study of monozygotic twins with inflammatory bowel disease. TCRdb re-called the 5' RACE reads and gives one entry per CDR3 protein, without DNA. In all, the sample yields approximately 330,000 distinct CDR3 sequences. The source material was blood. Source of these receptors: a human donor with ulcerative colitis or Crohn's disease, or a healthy co-twin of an affected twin (not recorded which).

CDR3 loop: CASSSLGEQFF. J is TRBJ2-1 and V is TRBV7-8; without DNA, the TCRdb call of TRBD2 cannot be checked. The CDR3 spans 11 residues. The germline CDR1 and CDR2 sequences are SGHVS and FQNEAQ.

This rearrangement joins TRBV28 to TRBJ1-5; TCRdb proposes TRBD1, but this gene call is untestable without DNA. Per germline, CDR1 MDHEN and CDR2 SYDVKM. This CDR3 contains 13 residues. This chain's CDR3 is CASSPQGNQPQHF.

The chain has TRBV6-2 or TRBV6-3 and TRBJ2-2; TCRdb lists TRBD1, though no DNA is available to test this call. CDR1 is MNHEY, CDR2 SVGEGT, per germline. There are 14 residues in the CDR3. The CDR3 is CASSYGGYTGELFF.

CDR3 in amino acids: CARSVGSINTPPDTQYF. The V call is TRBV30, the J call TRBJ2-3; absent DNA, TCRdb's TRBD2 call cannot be checked. The germline gives CDR1 GTSNPN, CDR2 SVGIG (reference sequence). The CDR3 is 17 amino acids.

The chain joins TRBV12-3 or TRBV12-4 to TRBJ1-3. This CDR3 is built from 14 residues. CDR3 sequence reads: CASRTTDSGNTIYF.

The CDR3 sequence: CSAREAGTGELFF. This chain connects TRBV20-1 to TRBJ2-2. Per germline, CDR1 DFQATT and CDR2 SNEGSKA (reference sequence). There are 13 residues in the CDR3.

The rearrangement uses TRBV9 and TRBJ1-2; without DNA, the TCRdb call of TRBD1 cannot be checked. The CDR3 is made up of 12 amino acids. The germline V gene encodes CDR1 SGDLS and CDR2 YYNGEE. The CDR3 loop is CASRDRSYGYTF.

This chain connects TRBV18 to TRBJ1-1. Germline V gene data show CDR1 as KGHSH and CDR2 as LQKENI. The CDR3 runs to 15 residues. CDR3 sequence reads: CASSPQRAENTEAFF. The complete variable domain, with remaining parts taken from reference TRBV18 and TRBJ1-1, reads NAGVMQNPRHLVRRRGQEARLRCSPMKGHSHVYWYRQLPEEGLKFMVYLQKENIIDESGMPKERFSAEFPKEGPSILRIQQVVRGDSAAYFCASSPQRAENTEAFFGQGTRLTVV.

V is TRBV5-1 and J is TRBJ2-1; TCRdb indicates TRBD2, and absent DNA this call remains unverified. The CDR3 spans 16 residues. The germline gives CDR1 SGHRS, CDR2 YFSETQ. The CDR3 sequence: CASSQFSGAPYNEQFF.

This rearrangement joins TRBV28 to TRBJ1-5. CDR1 is MDHEN, CDR2 SYDVKM, per germline. There are 14 residues in the CDR3. CDR3 protein: CASSYSTRSQPQHF.

This chain uses TRBV5-1 with TRBJ2-7; checking the TCRdb D call of TRBD1 is not possible without DNA. Germline V gene data show CDR1 as SGHRS and CDR2 as YFSETQ. The CDR3 is 14 amino acids. CDR3 loop: CASSTGRGGYEQYF.

The gene calls are TRBV27 and TRBJ2-5; TCRdb lists TRBD2, though no DNA is available to test this call. Germline-derived CDR1 and CDR2 are MNHEY and SMNVEV (reference sequence). This CDR3 comprises 14 residues. CDR3 protein: CASSRAGGLETQYF.

The CDR3 here is CASSDQPSGGYEQYF. This chain uses TRBV5-5 with TRBJ2-7; checking the TCRdb D call of TRBD1 is not possible without DNA. There are 15 residues in the CDR3. Germline-derived CDR1 and CDR2 are SGHKS and YYEKEE (reference sequence).

The V gene is TRBV27, the J gene TRBJ2-7. This CDR3 is built from 13 residues. The germline gives CDR1 MNHEY, CDR2 SMNVEV (reference sequence). CDR3 amino acids: CASSLTGPYEQYF.

V is TRBV20-1 and J is TRBJ1-4; TCRdb returns TRBD1, unconfirmable since there is no DNA. Germline CDR1 is DFQATT and CDR2 is SNEGSKA (reference sequence). CDR3 length: 13 amino acids. This CDR3 is CSARDTGYEKLFF.

The V gene is TRBV4-3, the J gene TRBJ1-1; TCRdb picks TRBD1, but there is no DNA to check that call. Germline V gene data show CDR1 as LGHNA and CDR2 as YSLEER. This CDR3 is 15 amino acids long. The CDR3 sequence is CASSPRSQGATEAFF.

V usage is TRBV7-3 and J usage is TRBJ2-5. The germline gives CDR1 SGHTA, CDR2 FQGTGA. The CDR3 length is 13 residues. CDR3 residues: CASSRSGAETQYF.

V gene TRBV28 combines with J gene TRBJ2-5; the D call from TCRdb, TRBD1, cannot be confirmed without DNA. Per the germline V gene, CDR1 is MDHEN and CDR2 is SYDVKM. CDR3 length: 13 amino acids. CDR3 region: CASSLGLIGTQYF.

The V and J genes are TRBV20-1 and TRBJ1-2; the D call from TCRdb, TRBD1, cannot be confirmed without DNA. CDR1 DFQATT and CDR2 SNEGSKA come from the germline V gene (reference sequence). The CDR3 is made up of 13 amino acids. The CDR3 loop reads CSAPGTVNYGYTF.

The chain has TRBV20-1 and TRBJ2-2; TCRdb's D call of TRBD1 is untestable without DNA. The CDR3 extends over 18 amino acids. Germline CDR1 and CDR2: DFQATT and SNEGSKA (reference sequence). CDR3: CSARGDTGVLSNTGELFF.

The chain has TRBV28 and TRBJ2-7; with no DNA, the TCRdb D assignment of TRBD1 cannot be verified. CDR1 is MDHEN, CDR2 SYDVKM, per germline. This CDR3 is 15 amino acids long. CDR3 protein: CASSLHGQGTYEQYF.